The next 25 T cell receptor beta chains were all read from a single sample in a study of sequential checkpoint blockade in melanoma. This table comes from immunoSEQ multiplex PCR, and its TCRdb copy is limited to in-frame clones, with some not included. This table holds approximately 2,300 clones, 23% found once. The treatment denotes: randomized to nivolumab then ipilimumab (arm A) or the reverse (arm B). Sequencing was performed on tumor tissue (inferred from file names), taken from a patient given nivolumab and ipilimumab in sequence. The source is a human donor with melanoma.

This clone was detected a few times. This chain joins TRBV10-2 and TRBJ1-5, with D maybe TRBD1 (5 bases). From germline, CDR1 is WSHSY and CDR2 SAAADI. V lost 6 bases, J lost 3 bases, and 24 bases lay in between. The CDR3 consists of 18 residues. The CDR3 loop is CASSFSIGPGLSNQPQHF. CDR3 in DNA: TGCGCCAGCAGCTTCTCGATAGGCCCGGGACTGTCCAATCAGCCCCAGCATTTT.

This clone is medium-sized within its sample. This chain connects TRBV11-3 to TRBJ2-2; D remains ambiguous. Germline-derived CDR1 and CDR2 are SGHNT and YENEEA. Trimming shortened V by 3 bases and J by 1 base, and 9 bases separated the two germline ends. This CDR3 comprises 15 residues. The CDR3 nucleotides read TGTGCCAGCAGCTTCGGACCATTGAACACCGGGGAGCTGTTTTTT. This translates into CASSFGPLNTGELFF.

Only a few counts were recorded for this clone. The CDR3 region has the DNA TGTGCCAGCAGTTACCTAGCGGTACACCAAGAGACCCAGTACTTC. Translating it yields CASSYLAVHQETQYF. The genes are TRBV6-8 and TRBJ2-5, with 7 bases fitting TRBD2. The CDR3 runs to 15 residues. The V and J ends lost 2 bases and 0 bases, in that order; junction bases with no gene match: 3. Germline V gene lookup returns CDR1 MNHGY and CDR2 SAAAGT.

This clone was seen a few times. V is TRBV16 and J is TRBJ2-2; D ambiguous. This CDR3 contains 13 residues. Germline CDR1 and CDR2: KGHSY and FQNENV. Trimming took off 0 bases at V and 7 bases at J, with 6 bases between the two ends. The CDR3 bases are TGTGCCAGCAGCCAATCAAGCCTCGGGGAGCTGTTTTTT. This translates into CASSQSSLGELFF.

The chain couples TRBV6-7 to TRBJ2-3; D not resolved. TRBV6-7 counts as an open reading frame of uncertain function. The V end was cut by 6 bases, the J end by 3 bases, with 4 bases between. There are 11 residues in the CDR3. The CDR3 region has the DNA TGTGCCAGCAGGACAACAGATACGCAGTATTTT. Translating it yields CASRTTDTQYF.

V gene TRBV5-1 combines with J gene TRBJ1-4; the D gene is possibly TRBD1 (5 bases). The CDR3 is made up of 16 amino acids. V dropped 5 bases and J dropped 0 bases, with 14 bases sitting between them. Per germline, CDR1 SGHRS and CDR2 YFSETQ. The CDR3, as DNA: TGCGCCAGCAGTTCAGGGTTGGGGTCAACTAATGAAAAACTGTTTTTT. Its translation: CASSSGLGSTNEKLFF.

The CDR3 protein is CASSGTVWETQYF. DNA of the CDR3: TGTGCCAGCAGCGGGACGGTATGGGAGACCCAGTACTTC. J is TRBJ2-5 and V is TRBV9, with unresolved D. The ends were cut back, 3 bases at V and 5 bases at J, with 11 bases in the middle. The V gene's germline CDR1 is SGDLS and CDR2 YYNGEE. CDR3 length: 13 amino acids. The complete variable domain, with remaining parts taken from reference TRBV9 and TRBJ2-5, reads DSGVTQTPKHLITATGQRVTLRCSPRSGDLSVYWYQQSLDQGLQFLIQYYNGEERAKGNILERFSAQQFPDLHSELNLSSLELGDSALYFCASSGTVWETQYFGPGTRLLVL.

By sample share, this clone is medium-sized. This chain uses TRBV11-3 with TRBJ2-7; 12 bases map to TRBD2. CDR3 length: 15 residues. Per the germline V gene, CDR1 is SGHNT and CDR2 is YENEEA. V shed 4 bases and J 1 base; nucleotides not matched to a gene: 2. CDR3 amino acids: CASSYLAGGSYEQYF. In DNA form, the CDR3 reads TGTGCCAGCAGCTATCTAGCGGGAGGGTCCTACGAGCAGTACTTC.

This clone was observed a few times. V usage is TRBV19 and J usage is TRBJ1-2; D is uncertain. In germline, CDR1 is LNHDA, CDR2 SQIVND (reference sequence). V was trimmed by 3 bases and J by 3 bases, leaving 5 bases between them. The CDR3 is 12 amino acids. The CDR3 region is CASSMDYYGYTF. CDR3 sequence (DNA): TGTGCCAGTAGTATGGACTACTATGGCTACACCTTC. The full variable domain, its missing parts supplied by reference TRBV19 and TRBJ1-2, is DGGITQSPKYLFRKEGQNVTLSCEQNLNHDAMYWYRQDPGQGLRLIYYSQIVNDFQKGDIAEGYSVSREKKESFPLTVTSAQKNPTAFYLCASSMDYYGYTFGSGTRLTVV.

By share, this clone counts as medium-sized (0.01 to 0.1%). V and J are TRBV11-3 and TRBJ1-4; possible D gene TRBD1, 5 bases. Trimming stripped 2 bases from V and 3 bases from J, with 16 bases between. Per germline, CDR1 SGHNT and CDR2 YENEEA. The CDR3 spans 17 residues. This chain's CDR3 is CASSLLLGGGANEKLFF. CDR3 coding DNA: TGTGCCAGCAGCTTATTACTTGGTGGGGGAGCTAATGAAAAACTGTTTTTT.

The CDR3 DNA reads TGCGCCAGCAGCCGGGGCGGTTTTGAAAAACTGTTTTTT. It codes for CASSRGGFEKLFF. This chain joins TRBV4-1 and TRBJ1-4; D is perhaps TRBD1 (5 bases). This CDR3 comprises 13 residues. V was shortened by 4 bases and J by 7 bases, with 10 bases between the two germline ends. Germline assignment: CDR1 MGHRA and CDR2 YSYEKL.

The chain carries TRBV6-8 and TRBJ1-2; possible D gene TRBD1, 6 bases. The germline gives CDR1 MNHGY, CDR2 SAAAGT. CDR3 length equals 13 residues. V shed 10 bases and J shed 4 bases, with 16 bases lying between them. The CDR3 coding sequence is TGTGCCATCACCCCGGACAGAAGCTATGGCTACACCTTC. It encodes CAITPDRSYGYTF.

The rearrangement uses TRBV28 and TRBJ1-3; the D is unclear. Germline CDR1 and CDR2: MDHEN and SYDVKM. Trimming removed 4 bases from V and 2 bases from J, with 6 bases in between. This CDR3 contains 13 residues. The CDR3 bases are TGTGCCAGCAGTTCTTACCCTGGAAACACCATATATTTT. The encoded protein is CASSSYPGNTIYF.

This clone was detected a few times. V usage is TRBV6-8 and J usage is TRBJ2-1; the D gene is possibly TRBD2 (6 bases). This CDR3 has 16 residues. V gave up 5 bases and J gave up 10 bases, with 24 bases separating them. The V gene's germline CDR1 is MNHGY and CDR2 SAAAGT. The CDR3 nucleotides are TGTGCCAGCAGTGCAAAAACTAGCTATGTGGGTTACGAGCAGTTCTTC. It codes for CASSAKTSYVGYEQFF.

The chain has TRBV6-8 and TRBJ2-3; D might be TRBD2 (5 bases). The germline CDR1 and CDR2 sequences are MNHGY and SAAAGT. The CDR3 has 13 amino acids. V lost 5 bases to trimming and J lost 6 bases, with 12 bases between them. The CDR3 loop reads CASSRATRDTQYF. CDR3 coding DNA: TGTGCCAGCAGTCGCGCCACTAGGGATACGCAGTATTTT.

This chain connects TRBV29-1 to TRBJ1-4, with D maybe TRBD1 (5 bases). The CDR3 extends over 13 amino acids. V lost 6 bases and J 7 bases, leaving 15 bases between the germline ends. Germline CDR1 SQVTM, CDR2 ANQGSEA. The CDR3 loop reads CSVNQGGGEKLFF. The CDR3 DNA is TGCAGCGTCAACCAGGGCGGGGGTGAAAAACTGTTTTTT.

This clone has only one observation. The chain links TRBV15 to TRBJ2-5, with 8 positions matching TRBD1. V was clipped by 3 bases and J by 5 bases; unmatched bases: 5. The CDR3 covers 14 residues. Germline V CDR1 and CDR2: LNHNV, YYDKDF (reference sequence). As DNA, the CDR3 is TGTGCCACCAGCAGGGGAGGACAGGGTGAGACCCAGTACTTC. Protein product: CATSRGGQGETQYF.

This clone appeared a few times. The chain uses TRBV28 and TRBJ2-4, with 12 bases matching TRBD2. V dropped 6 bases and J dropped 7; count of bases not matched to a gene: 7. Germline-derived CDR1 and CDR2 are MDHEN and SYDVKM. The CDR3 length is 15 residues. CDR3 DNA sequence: TGTGCCAGCAGCCGACTAGCGGGAGATGTGAACATTCAGTACTTC. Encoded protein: CASSRLAGDVNIQYF.

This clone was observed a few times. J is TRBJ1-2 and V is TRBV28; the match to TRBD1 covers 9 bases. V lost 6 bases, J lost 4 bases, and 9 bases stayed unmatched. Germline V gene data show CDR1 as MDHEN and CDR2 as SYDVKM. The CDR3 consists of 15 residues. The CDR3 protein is CASRPPGQGLYGYTF. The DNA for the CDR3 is TGTGCCAGCAGGCCCCCGGGACAGGGTCTCTATGGCTACACCTTC.

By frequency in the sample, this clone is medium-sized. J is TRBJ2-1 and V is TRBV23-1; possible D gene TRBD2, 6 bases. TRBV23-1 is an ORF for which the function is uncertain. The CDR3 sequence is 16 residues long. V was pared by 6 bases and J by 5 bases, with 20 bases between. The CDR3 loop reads CASSQGWRGSHNEQFF. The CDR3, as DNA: TGCGCCAGCAGCCAAGGGTGGAGGGGTAGTCACAATGAGCAGTTCTTC.

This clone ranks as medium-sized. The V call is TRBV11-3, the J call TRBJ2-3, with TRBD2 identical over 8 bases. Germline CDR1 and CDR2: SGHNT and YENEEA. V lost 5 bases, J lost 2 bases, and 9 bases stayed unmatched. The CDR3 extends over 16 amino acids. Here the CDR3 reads CASSKGTSFDTDTQYF. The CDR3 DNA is TGTGCCAGCAGCAAGGGGACTAGTTTCGACACAGATACGCAGTATTTT.

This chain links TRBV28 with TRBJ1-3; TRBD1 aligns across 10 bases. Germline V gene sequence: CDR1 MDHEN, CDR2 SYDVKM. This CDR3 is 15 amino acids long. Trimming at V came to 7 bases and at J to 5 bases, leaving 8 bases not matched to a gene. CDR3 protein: CASNQWDRGRNTIYF. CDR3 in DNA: TGTGCCAGCAACCAATGGGACAGGGGAAGAAACACCATATATTTT.

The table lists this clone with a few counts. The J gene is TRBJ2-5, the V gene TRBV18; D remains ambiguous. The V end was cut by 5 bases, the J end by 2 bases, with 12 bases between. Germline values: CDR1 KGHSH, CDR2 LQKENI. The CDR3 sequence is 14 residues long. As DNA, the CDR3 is TGTGCCAGCTCAGTTACTGTGGGACAAGAGACCCAGTACTTC. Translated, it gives CASSVTVGQETQYF.

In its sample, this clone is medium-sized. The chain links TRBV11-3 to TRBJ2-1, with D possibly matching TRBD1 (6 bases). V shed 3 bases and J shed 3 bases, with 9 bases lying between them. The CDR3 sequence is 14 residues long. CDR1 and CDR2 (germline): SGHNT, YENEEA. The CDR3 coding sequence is TGTGCCAGCAGCTTGGGACAATACTACAATGAGCAGTTCTTC. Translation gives CASSLGQYYNEQFF.

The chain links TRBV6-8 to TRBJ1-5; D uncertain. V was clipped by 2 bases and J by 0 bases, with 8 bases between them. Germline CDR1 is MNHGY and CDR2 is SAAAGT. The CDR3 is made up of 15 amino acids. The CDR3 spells CASSYGDYSNQPQHF. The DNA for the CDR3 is TGTGCCAGCAGTTACGGGGATTATAGCAATCAGCCCCAGCATTTT.